This T cell receptor beta chain was identified in a study of shared clonotypes between healthy human individuals. Study background: Each donor contributed plates that comprised three CD4 naive, three CD4 memory, two CD8 naive and one CD8 memory. Study-level results: Clonotype sharing among donors was thought likely to change with sequencing depth. The represented genetic and exposure-history diversity was limited by the small number of donors.

Germline CDR1 SNHLY, CDR2 FYNNEI. V lost 4 bases to trimming and J lost 5 bases; unmatched junction nucleotides: 5. The CDR3 is made up of 15 amino acids. As concerns this clone: Its antigen is still unknown.

Produced via immunoSEQ multiplex PCR; TCRdb's table is partial and in-frame only. Of 2,500,000 or so clones listed, approximately 90% are singletons. The clonotype was recovered from a man aged 18 to 35 in good health. Sequencing input: naive CD4+ T cells sorted from blood. Specified subset: CD45RA+ positively selected. The chain uses TRBV2 and TRBJ2-2; 9 bases fit TRBD1. The CDR3 loop reads CASSATGGTTGELFF. The CDR3 bases are TGTGCCAGCAGTGCTACAGGGGGCACAACCGGGGAGCTGTTTTTT.